The sequence of this T cell receptor beta chain was determined in a study of cytomegalovirus exposure and HLA in healthy donors. Primers: 60 Vbeta forward and 13 Jbeta reverse. Assay: immunoSEQ multiplex PCR; the TCRdb copy retains only in-frame clones and omits some. The table has 200,000 or so clones, over 65% seen once. V was cut by 1 base and J by 3 bases, with 10 bases left in between. Germline V gene sequence: CDR1 SGHNT, CDR2 YYREEE (reference sequence). The CDR3 contains 14 residues. The receptor comes from a boy between 2 and 15 years old in good health and CMV-seronegative. Material for sequencing was PBMCs. The chain is built from TRBV5-4 and TRBJ2-5; D may be TRBD1 (5 bases). The CDR3 region has the DNA TGTGCCAGCAGCTTGCGGTCAGGGAAAGAGACCCAGTACTTC. It is translated as CASSLRSGKETQYF.